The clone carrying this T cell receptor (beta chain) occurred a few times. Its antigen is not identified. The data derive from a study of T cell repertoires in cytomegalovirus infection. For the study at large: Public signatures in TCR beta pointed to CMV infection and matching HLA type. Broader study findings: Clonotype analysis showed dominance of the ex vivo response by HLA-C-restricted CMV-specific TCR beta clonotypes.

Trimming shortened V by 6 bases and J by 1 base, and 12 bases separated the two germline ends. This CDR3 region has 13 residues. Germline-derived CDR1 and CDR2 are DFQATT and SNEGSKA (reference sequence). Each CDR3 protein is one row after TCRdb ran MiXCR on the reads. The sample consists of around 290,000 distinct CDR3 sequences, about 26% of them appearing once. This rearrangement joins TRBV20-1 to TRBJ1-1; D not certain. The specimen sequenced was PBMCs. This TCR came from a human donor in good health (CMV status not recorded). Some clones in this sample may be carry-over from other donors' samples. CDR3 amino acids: CSAGSHWNTEAFF. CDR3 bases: TGCAGTGCGGGGAGTCATTGGAACACTGAAGCTTTCTTT.